The clone carrying this T cell receptor (beta chain) was seen ten or more times. The antigen is undetermined. The sample is drawn from a study of molecular identifiers for immune sequencing clone quantification. Findings of the study overall: Beyond 20 RNA copies, clones held over 97% of effector molecules, compared with under 1% in naive cells.

Sorted inputs of about 19,000 to 1,100,000 cells, with 10%, 30% or 50% RNA, yielded naive CD8 libraries. Germline assignment: CDR1 MNHEY and CDR2 SVGEGT. With 6 bases clipped from V and 4 bases from J, the junction kept 3 bases outside the gene matches. The CDR3 is 13 amino acids. TCRdb recomputed calls from the PCR reads with MiXCR, one row per CDR3 protein. Of approximately 500,000 distinct CDR3 sequences in the sample, around a fifth were seen once. Sequencing was done on a sample of naive CD8+ T cells from blood, with Jurkat cell RNA spiked in. Indicated subset: FACS-sorted CD8+CD4-CCR7+CD45RA+ naive T cells. V and J are TRBV6-2 or TRBV6-3 and TRBJ1-1; 9 bases map to TRBD1. The clonotype was recovered from a human donor in good health. Some libraries in this study had Jurkat cell RNA spiked in. CDR3 amino acids: CASRSTGGTEAFF. The CDR3 bases are TGTGCCAGCAGGTCGACAGGGGGCACTGAAGCTTTCTTT.